The text below deals with one T cell receptor (beta chain). What it binds is unknown. Donors were Caucasian adults residing in Nashville, Tennessee, USA. Germline V gene lookup returns CDR1 LNHDA and CDR2 SQIVND (reference sequence). The CDR3 totals 14 residues. Trimming removed 6 bases at V and 6 bases at J, with 17 bases between. The data are from a study of shared clonotypes between healthy human individuals. Findings of the study overall: Non-shared clonotypes displayed generation probabilities falling below those of clonotypes present in all four donors.

Using immunoSEQ multiplex PCR, the repertoire was profiled, and TCRdb retains in-frame clones only, with some absent. The data show fewer than 850,000 clones, 80% to 95% seen once. The chain employs TRBV19 and TRBJ1-2; a weak D match, TRBD1 (5 bases). The receptor was derived from a man aged 18 to 30 in good health. Some clones in this sample may be carry-over from other donors' samples. The sequenced material came from memory CD8+ T cells from PBMCs. Stated subset: CD45RO+ cells pooled with CCR7-negative TemRA cells. CDR3 in DNA: TGTGCCAGTAGCCCCTGGGGCAGGGCGGATGGCTACACCTTC. Its translation is CASSPWGRADGYTF.